These T cell receptor beta chains were read from a single sample in a study of cytomegalovirus exposure and HLA in healthy donors. Assay: immunoSEQ multiplex PCR; the TCRdb copy retains only in-frame clones and omits some. The sample includes about 88,000 clones, more than 80% of them seen just once. The sequencing sample was made of PBMCs. These receptors all come from a man younger than 35 in good health and CMV-seronegative. CDR3s include the opening cysteine and the closing phenylalanine or tryptophan. Fields, in order: J gene, clone size, D gene, V gene, CDR3 protein, CDR3 DNA. A D gene is named only where the DNA matches it firmly. Expanded clones get a size class; other rows say once, few or many, or leave the size out.

>TRBJ2-3|NA|TRBD2|TRBV9
CASSVDRGGTDTQYF
TGTGCCAGCAGCGTAGATCGGGGGGGCACAGATACGCAGTATTTT
>TRBJ1-6|NA|NA|TRBV18
CASSPGNRAWENSPLHF
TGTGCCAGCTCACCCGGGAACAGGGCATGGGAAAATTCACCCCTCCACTTT
>TRBJ2-7|once|TRBD1|TRBV15
CATSRERGPSYEQYF
TGTGCCACCAGCAGAGAGAGGGGGCCCTCCTACGAGCAGTACTTC
>TRBJ2-3|once|TRBD2|TRBV6-6
CASSPTSGDTQYF
TGTGCCAGCAGTCCGACTAGCGGGGATACGCAGTATTTT
>TRBJ2-7|NA|TRBD2|TRBV5-6
CASSWSGRGGYEQYF
TGTGCCAGCAGCTGGAGCGGGAGAGGAGGGTACGAGCAGTACTTC
>TRBJ2-7|NA|NA|TRBV10-3
CAIGRGSYEQYF
TGTGCCATCGGGAGAGGCTCCTACGAGCAGTACTTC
>TRBJ1-2|NA|TRBD1|TRBV15
CATSGTLTGGSGYTF
TGTGCCACCAGCGGAACCTTAACAGGGGGTAGTGGCTACACCTTC
>TRBJ2-1|NA|NA|TRBV6-6
CASSYSRQGKDNEQFF
TGTGCCAGCAGTTACTCGAGGCAGGGGAAGGACAATGAGCAGTTCTTC
>TRBJ1-6|NA|NA|TRBV19
CASSISGVSYNSPLHF
TGTGCCAGTAGTATATCGGGGGTATCCTATAATTCACCCCTCCACTTT
>TRBJ2-1|once|NA|TRBV5-6
CASSQINNEQFF
TGTGCCAGCAGCCAAATCAACAATGAGCAGTTCTTC
>TRBJ1-4|NA|NA|TRBV6-5
CASSYSWRRGGEKLFF
TGTGCCAGCAGTTACTCGTGGAGGCGAGGGGGTGAAAAACTGTTTTTT
>TRBJ2-7|NA|NA|TRBV27
CASSFRQPSGEQYF
TGTGCCAGCAGTTTCCGTCAGCCCTCGGGAGAGCAGTACTTC
>TRBJ2-5|few|NA|TRBV28
CASSLFQAQETQYF
TGTGCCAGCAGTTTATTTCAGGCGCAAGAGACCCAGTACTTC
>TRBJ2-7|NA|NA|TRBV10-3
CAISTGGANSYEQYF
TGTGCCATCAGCACCGGAGGGGCGAACTCCTACGAGCAGTACTTC
>TRBJ2-7|NA|TRBD1|TRBV2
CASSSGTGREQYF
TGTGCCAGCAGCTCCGGGACAGGTAGAGAGCAGTACTTC
>TRBJ2-6|NA|NA|TRBV27
CASSSAGANVLTF
TGTGCCAGCAGTTCGGCTGGGGCCAACGTCCTGACTTTC
>TRBJ2-2|once|NA|TRBV4-1
CASSQDESGSTGELFF
TGCGCCAGCAGCCAAGATGAATCGGGGTCCACCGGGGAGCTGTTTTTT
>TRBJ2-7|NA|TRBD2|TRBV7-8
CASSLVAGATYEQYF
TGTGCCAGCAGCTTAGTAGCGGGAGCCACCTACGAGCAGTACTTC
>TRBJ1-6|NA|TRBD1|TRBV4-1
CASSQGGGQGVRSPLHF
TGCGCCAGCAGCCAAGGGGGCGGACAGGGGGTTCGTTCACCCCTCCACTTT
>TRBJ2-3|NA|NA|TRBV28
CASSLARGHTDTQYF
TGTGCCAGCAGTTTGGCCAGGGGCCACACAGATACGCAGTATTTT
>TRBJ2-2|NA|NA|TRBV5-1
CASSSKIAGTGELFF
TGCGCCAGCAGTAGTAAAATCGCGGGGACCGGGGAGCTGTTTTTT
>TRBJ2-5|NA|TRBD2|TRBV4-2
CASSHGTSKETQYF
TGTGCCAGCAGCCACGGGACTAGTAAAGAGACCCAGTACTTC
>TRBJ2-3|NA|NA|TRBV2
CASSVRFTDTQYF
TGTGCCAGCAGTGTCAGATTCACAGATACGCAGTATTTT
>TRBJ2-1|NA|TRBD1|TRBV7-9
CASSLGQGPSGEQFF
TGTGCCAGCAGCTTAGGACAGGGTCCCTCGGGTGAGCAGTTCTTC
>TRBJ1-3|once|NA|TRBV7-9
CSSSFLQAGNTIYF
TGTTCCAGCAGCTTTCTCCAGGCTGGAAACACCATATATTTT
>TRBJ1-2|NA|TRBD1|TRBV5-1
CASRDRGLSSGYGYTF
TGCGCCAGCAGAGATAGGGGGCTGTCTTCGGGCTATGGCTACACCTTC
>TRBJ2-7|NA|NA|TRBV7-9
CASSLVGDKAYEQYF
TGTGCCAGCAGCTTAGTCGGGGACAAAGCCTACGAGCAGTACTTC
>TRBJ2-1|NA|TRBD2|TRBV7-2
CASSLNAGRGRAKNQFF
TGTGCCAGCAGCTTAAATGCGGGGCGCGGGAGGGCCAAAAACCAGTTCTTC
>TRBJ1-1|NA|NA|TRBV19
CASNNRENTEAFF
TGTGCCAGTAATAACAGAGAGAACACTGAAGCTTTCTTT
>TRBJ1-5|NA|TRBD1|TRBV9
CASSADRGSQPQHF
TGTGCCAGCAGCGCTGACAGGGGTTCGCAGCCCCAGCATTTT
>TRBJ1-4|NA|TRBD1|TRBV11-2
CASSSRQGWGKLFF
TGTGCCAGCAGCTCCCGACAGGGATGGGGAAAACTGTTTTTT
>TRBJ2-3|NA|NA|TRBV9
CASSPGVSADTQYF
TGTGCCAGCAGTCCCGGGGTTAGCGCAGATACGCAGTATTTT
>TRBJ2-1|few|NA|TRBV12-5
CASGLVHVGGGRAPPNEQFF
TGTGCTAGTGGTTTGGTCCACGTAGGGGGAGGGAGGGCTCCCCCCAATGAGCAGTTCTTC
>TRBJ1-4|NA|NA|TRBV6-6
CATRRGNSNEKLFF
TGTGCCACCCGCAGGGGAAATTCTAATGAAAAACTGTTTTTT
>TRBJ2-1|NA|NA|TRBV9
CASSVADYNEQFF
TGTGCCAGCAGCGTAGCAGATTATAATGAGCAGTTCTTC
>TRBJ1-1|NA|TRBD1|TRBV2
CASGDRWNTEAFF
TGTGCCAGCGGGGACAGGTGGAACACTGAAGCTTTCTTT
>TRBJ2-1|NA|NA|TRBV18
CASSPPRQIYNEQFF
TGTGCCAGCTCACCACCTCGACAAATTTACAATGAGCAGTTCTTC
>TRBJ1-6|NA|TRBD1|TRBV18
CASQEQGPEYSPLHF
TGTGCCAGCCAAGAACAGGGGCCAGAGTATTCACCCCTCCATTTT
>TRBJ2-5|NA|TRBD2|TRBV5-1
CASSSGLAGGREQYF
TGCGCCAGCAGCTCAGGACTGGCGGGAGGTCGTGAGCAGTACTTC
>TRBJ1-4|once|TRBD1|TRBV10-3
CAISESGTENEKLFF
TGTGCCATCAGTGAGTCCGGGACAGAGAATGAAAAACTGTTTTTT
>TRBJ2-1|NA|TRBD1|TRBV6-6
CASTQTGRNEQFF
TGTGCCAGCACCCAGACAGGGCGGAATGAGCAGTTCTTC
>TRBJ1-2|NA|TRBD1|TRBV28
CASSTYPGQDYGYTF
TGTGCCAGCAGTACCTACCCGGGACAGGACTATGGCTACACCTTC
>TRBJ2-7|once|NA|TRBV28
CASTRQTYEQYF
TGTGCCAGCACGCGGCAGACCTACGAGCAGTACTTC
>TRBJ2-3|NA|NA|TRBV5-8
CASSFRDNRGDTQYF
TGTGCCAGCAGCTTCCGGGACAATCGGGGAGATACGCAGTATTTT
>TRBJ1-4|NA|NA|TRBV28
CASRPLLAGWLGEKLFF
TGTGCCAGCAGGCCCCTTCTGGCAGGATGGTTGGGTGAAAAACTGTTTTTT
>TRBJ1-1|NA|TRBD1|TRBV7-9
CSSRPELQGRRTEAFF
TGTTCCAGCAGACCAGAACTACAGGGGAGGAGAACTGAAGCTTTCTTT
>TRBJ2-3|NA|NA|TRBV6-6
CASSYERSTDTQYF
TGTGCCAGCAGTTACGAGAGAAGCACAGATACGCAGTATTTT
>TRBJ2-7|NA|TRBD1|TRBV7-2
CASSYVGQGAYEQYF
TGTGCCAGCAGCTACGTAGGACAGGGGGCCTACGAGCAGTACTTC
>TRBJ2-1|once|NA|TRBV25-1
CASSTSRASVHEQFF
TGTGCCAGCAGTACCTCTAGGGCTAGCGTACATGAGCAGTTCTTC
>TRBJ2-2|once|NA|TRBV5-1
CASSFLNTGELFF
TGCGCCAGCAGCTTTCTCAACACCGGGGAGCTGTTTTTT
>TRBJ2-1|NA|TRBD2|TRBV4-2
CASSQPEAGGGHNEQFF
TGTGCCAGCAGCCAACCCGAAGCGGGAGGGGGGCACAATGAGCAGTTCTTC
>TRBJ2-7|NA|NA|TRBV10-3
CATLQGLAYEQYF
TGTGCCACCCTACAGGGATTAGCCTACGAGCAGTACTTC
>TRBJ2-3|NA|NA|TRBV29-1
CSVEEAEGYGDTQYF
TGCAGCGTTGAGGAGGCGGAGGGCTATGGAGATACGCAGTATTTT